The clone carrying this T cell receptor beta chain was detected a few times. The sample originates from a study of blood T cell repertoires in COVID-19. The overall study: Donors in the United States, Italy and Spain gave samples during acute or convalescent COVID-19.

Living in about two dozen US areas, the participants were between roughly 18 and 89 years of age. CDR1 and CDR2 from the germline V gene are SGHTA and FQGNSA. With 3 bases removed from V and 0 bases from J, the gap between germline ends came to 8 bases. CDR3 length equals 14 residues. Under the authors' procedure: How many nucleated cells were present was estimated from reference gene primer amplification. Libraries were prepared by immunoSEQ multiplex PCR; TCRdb keeps only in-frame clonotypes and omits some of them. V, J and clone size reflect that table, while D and trimming were determined from the DNA. Of about 250,000 clones listed, around 89% are singletons.

The origin of this receptor is a woman aged 45-60 years who had recovered from COVID-19. The chain is built from TRBV7-2 and TRBJ1-1; D uncertain. The sequencing input was PBMCs or T cells enriched from blood (not recorded which). The chain's CDR3 is CASSLGVMNTEAFF. CDR3 nucleotides: TGTGCCAGCAGCTTGGGAGTAATGAACACTGAAGCTTTCTTT.